The rows below give T cell receptor beta chains drawn from one sample of a study of T cell responses to AZD1222 COVID-19 vaccine. TCRdb's table, derived via immunoSEQ multiplex PCR, lists solely in-frame clones and lacks some. The sample has some 170,000 clones; roughly 89% are singletons. The sample consisted of peripheral blood, taken on day 0 of AZD1222 vaccination. All receptors derive from an adult in good health. Each CDR3 is given with its conserved first and last residue. D genes are given only for firm matches. Some rows mark clone size as missing; the rest say once, few, many or name a class of expanded clone.

clone size | J gene | V gene | D gene | CDR3 protein | CDR3 DNA
NA | TRBJ2-7 | TRBV6-2/TRBV6-3 | TRBD2 | CASSPRTSASSYEQYF | TGTGCCAGCAGTCCGCGGACTAGCGCTAGCTCCTACGAGCAGTACTTC
NA | TRBJ1-4 | TRBV5-1 | NA | CASSPTGRDNEKLFF | TGCGCCAGCAGCCCAACGGGTCGGGATAATGAAAAACTGTTTTTT
NA | TRBJ2-1 | TRBV12-3/TRBV12-4 | NA | CASSLVEQFF | TGTGCCAGCAGCCTCGTTGAGCAGTTCTTC
NA | TRBJ2-1 | TRBV7-6 | NA | CASSLDAVYNEQFF | TGTGCCAGCAGCTTAGATGCGGTGTACAATGAGCAGTTCTTC
NA | TRBJ2-3 | TRBV5-1 | NA | CASSLASDTQYF | TGCGCCAGCAGCTTGGCATCAGATACGCAGTATTTT
once | TRBJ1-1 | TRBV19 | TRBD1 | CASGGTGDTEAFF | TGTGCCAGTGGAGGGACAGGGGACACTGAAGCTTTCTTT
NA | TRBJ1-1 | TRBV9 | NA | CASSPHKDYTEAFF | TGTGCCAGCAGCCCCCACAAAGACTACACTGAAGCTTTCTTT
once | TRBJ1-2 | TRBV6-5 | NA | CASIVQGRIYGYTF | TGTGCCAGCATTGTTCAGGGGCGGATCTATGGCTACACCTTC
NA | TRBJ1-1 | TRBV2 | NA | CASLAGELNTEAFF | TGTGCCAGCTTGGCGGGGGAACTGAACACTGAAGCTTTCTTT
NA | TRBJ1-2 | TRBV28 | NA | CASSFPGVYYGYTF | TGTGCCAGCAGTTTCCCGGGGGTTTACTATGGCTACACCTTC
NA | TRBJ2-3 | TRBV13 | TRBD2 | CASSTNVRTSGGDTQYF | TGTGCCAGCAGCACTAATGTGAGGACTAGCGGGGGGGATACGCAGTATTTT
NA | TRBJ1-4 | TRBV5-4 | NA | CASSLGEKLFF | TGTGCCAGCAGCTTGGGTGAAAAACTGTTTTTT
NA | TRBJ1-6 | TRBV28 | NA | CASSSAGAEFNSPLHF | TGTGCCAGCAGTTCCGCAGGGGCAGAATTTAATTCACCCCTCCACTTT
NA | TRBJ1-5 | TRBV28 | NA | CASSFGRRYSNQPQHF | TGTGCCAGCAGTTTTGGACGGAGATATAGCAATCAGCCCCAGCATTTT
NA | TRBJ2-2 | TRBV30 | NA | CAKPPWGGPINTGELFF | TGTGCGAAGCCTCCGTGGGGCGGGCCGATAAACACCGGGGAGCTGTTTTTT
NA | TRBJ1-3 | TRBV19 | NA | CASSRRQETGNTIYF | TGTGCCAGTAGTCGTCGACAGGAGACGGGAAACACCATATATTTT
NA | TRBJ2-1 | TRBV5-1 | NA | CASSRGYNEQFF | TGCGCCAGCAGTAGGGGTTACAATGAGCAGTTCTTC
NA | TRBJ2-7 | TRBV28 | TRBD2 | CASSLAGGPHEQYF | TGTGCCAGCAGTTTGGCGGGAGGGCCCCACGAGCAGTACTTC
NA | TRBJ2-2 | TRBV3-1/TRBV3-2 | NA | CASSQAGPSGLGGGELFF | TGTGCCAGCAGCCAAGCTGGACCCTCGGGACTCGGGGGCGGGGAGCTGTTTTTT
NA | TRBJ1-1 | TRBV6-6 | NA | CASSYLSGRAFF | TGTGCCAGCAGTTACCTTTCGGGGAGGGCTTTCTTT
NA | TRBJ1-5 | TRBV6-6 | NA | CASSYGDPQHF | TGTGCCAGCAGTTACGGGGACCCCCAGCATTTT
NA | TRBJ1-6 | TRBV10-3 | NA | CATGLTSNSPLHF | TGTGCCACCGGGCTGACGTCAAATTCACCCCTCCACTTT
NA | TRBJ2-2 | TRBV6-1 | NA | CASSVWPSRGNTGELFF | TGTGCCAGCAGTGTTTGGCCGTCGAGGGGAAACACCGGGGAGCTGTTTTTT
NA | TRBJ1-5 | TRBV7-2 | NA | CASSLRLGRGSDNQPQHF | TGTGCCAGCAGCTTAAGGTTGGGTCGGGGGTCTGACAATCAGCCCCAGCATTTT
NA | TRBJ1-2 | TRBV18 | NA | CASSPLGQETGNNYGYTF | TGTGCCAGCTCACCCTTGGGGCAAGAAACAGGCAATAACTATGGCTACACCTTC
NA | TRBJ2-2 | TRBV6-6 | NA | CATARTLASTGELFF | TGTGCCACCGCCCGTACTCTAGCGTCCACCGGGGAGCTGTTTTTT
NA | TRBJ1-6 | TRBV5-1 | NA | CASSPRGSSYNSPLHF | TGCGCCAGCAGCCCCCGGGGGAGCTCCTATAATTCACCCCTCCACTTT
NA | TRBJ1-2 | TRBV5-1 | NA | CASSLGTRNYGYTF | TGCGCCAGCAGCTTGGGGACCCGGAACTATGGCTACACCTTC
NA | TRBJ2-2 | TRBV7-2 | NA | CASSLEGGLGGELFF | TGTGCCAGCAGCTTAGAGGGGGGCCTTGGCGGGGAGCTGTTTTTT
NA | TRBJ1-1 | TRBV4-2 | NA | CASSRNLGTDTEAFF | TGTGCCAGCAGCCGAAACCTTGGAACAGACACTGAAGCTTTCTTT
few | TRBJ1-5 | TRBV19 | NA | CASSIVPDSNQPQHF | TGTGCCAGTAGTATAGTACCCGATAGCAATCAGCCCCAGCATTTT
NA | TRBJ1-2 | TRBV5-1 | TRBD1 | CASSPGDRLRDGYTF | TGCGCCAGCAGCCCAGGGGACAGACTAAGGGATGGCTACACCTTC
NA | TRBJ1-3 | TRBV2 | TRBD1 | CASSEEGTGPHGYTIYF | TGTGCCAGCAGTGAAGAAGGGACAGGGCCACACGGTTACACCATATATTTT
NA | TRBJ1-1 | TRBV30 | TRBD1 | CAWSGTGTGNTEAFF | TGTGCCTGGAGCGGAACCGGGACAGGTAACACTGAAGCTTTCTTT
NA | TRBJ2-5 | TRBV6-5 | NA | CASSYSPGFTQYF | TGTGCCAGCAGTTACTCACCAGGGTTCACCCAGTACTTC
NA | TRBJ2-3 | TRBV24-1 | TRBD2 | CATSDLTSGGPGGTDTQYF | TGTGCCACCAGTGATTTAACTAGCGGGGGGCCCGGGGGCACAGATACGCAGTATTTT
NA | TRBJ1-5 | TRBV6-1 | NA | CASSENINRGNQPQHF | TGTGCCAGCAGTGAAAATATCAACAGGGGCAATCAGCCCCAGCATTTT
NA | TRBJ2-7 | TRBV6-2/TRBV6-3 | NA | CASSTHAGTDPYEQYF | TGTGCCAGCAGTACCCATGCCGGGACGGATCCCTACGAGCAGTACTTC
NA | TRBJ1-2 | TRBV19 | TRBD1 | CASRADREDGYTF | TGTGCCAGTAGGGCGGACAGGGAAGATGGCTACACCTTC
NA | TRBJ1-4 | TRBV10-3 | NA | CAINQDLGEKLFF | TGTGCCATCAATCAGGACCTGGGTGAAAAACTGTTTTTT
NA | TRBJ2-7 | TRBV29-1 | NA | CSVRGLPDYEQYF | TGCAGCGTTCGGGGGCTTCCCGACTACGAGCAGTACTTC
NA | TRBJ2-7 | TRBV28 | TRBD1 | CASSLPSTGKYEQYF | TGTGCCAGCAGTTTACCCTCGACAGGGAAGTACGAGCAGTACTTC
NA | TRBJ2-3 | TRBV5-1 | TRBD2 | CASSFGRGAGPTDTQYF | TGCGCCAGCAGCTTCGGGAGGGGGGCAGGGCCCACAGATACGCAGTATTTT
NA | TRBJ1-5 | TRBV10-3 | NA | CAISGGGSQPQHF | TGTGCCATCAGTGGCGGGGGAAGTCAGCCCCAGCATTTT
few | TRBJ1-1 | TRBV7-8 | NA | CASSPPSGANTEAFF | TGTGCCAGCAGCCCGCCGAGTGGGGCGAACACTGAAGCTTTCTTT
NA | TRBJ1-5 | TRBV3-1/TRBV3-2 | NA | CASSRQNQPQHF | TGTGCCAGCAGCCGACAGAATCAGCCCCAGCATTTT
NA | TRBJ1-3 | TRBV7-9 | NA | CAIHRETGNTIYF | TGTGCCATACACAGGGAGACTGGAAACACCATATATTTT
NA | TRBJ1-3 | TRBV6-5 | NA | CASASRRTSGNTIYF | TGTGCCAGCGCTAGTAGGAGGACCTCTGGAAACACCATATATTTT
once | TRBJ2-5 | TRBV7-7 | TRBD2 | CASSLAGTTRETQYF | TGTGCTAGCAGCTTAGCGGGGACAACCCGGGAGACCCAGTACTTC